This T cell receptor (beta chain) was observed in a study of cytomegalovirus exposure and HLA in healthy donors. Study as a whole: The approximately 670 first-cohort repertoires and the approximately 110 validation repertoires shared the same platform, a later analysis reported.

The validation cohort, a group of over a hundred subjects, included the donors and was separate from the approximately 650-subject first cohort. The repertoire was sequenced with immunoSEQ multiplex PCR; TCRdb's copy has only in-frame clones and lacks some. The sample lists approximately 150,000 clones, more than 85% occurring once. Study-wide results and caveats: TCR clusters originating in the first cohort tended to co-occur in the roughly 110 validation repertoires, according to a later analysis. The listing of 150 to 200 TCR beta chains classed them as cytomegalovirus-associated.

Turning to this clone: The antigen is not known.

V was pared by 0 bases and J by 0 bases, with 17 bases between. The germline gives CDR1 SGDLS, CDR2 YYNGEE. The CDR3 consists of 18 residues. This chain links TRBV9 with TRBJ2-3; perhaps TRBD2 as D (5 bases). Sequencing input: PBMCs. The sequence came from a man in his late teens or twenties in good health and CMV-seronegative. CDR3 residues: CASSVASLTGTSTDTQYF. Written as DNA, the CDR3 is TGTGCCAGCAGCGTAGCTTCTCTGACGGGAACTAGCACAGATACGCAGTATTTT.